The 3 T cell receptor beta chains listed next were all sequenced from one sample in a study of T cells in Graves' hyperthyroidism and ophthalmopathy. Template material for amplifying TCR beta CDR3 regions consisted of RNA transcripts. Carried out on the TCR CDR3, a first-round RT-PCR used the HTBI primer set. TCRdb used MiXCR to reprocess the multiplex PCR reads, holding one entry per CDR3 protein. The table shows about 200,000 distinct CDR3 sequences, with less than 20% occurring only once. The specimen sequenced was blood. Source of these receptors: a woman in her 50s with Graves' hyperthyroidism.

This clonotype has a handful of counts. The V and J genes are TRBV7-2 and TRBJ2-7; no clear D. The CDR3 sequence is 13 residues long. Trimming stripped 0 bases from V and 8 bases from J, with 11 bases between. Germline V lookup: CDR1 SGHTA, CDR2 FQGNSA. The chain's CDR3 is CASSLAEAGKQYF. The CDR3 nucleotides are TGTGCCAGCAGCTTAGCAGAAGCAGGAAAGCAGTACTTC.

Many counts were recorded for this clonotype. The genes are TRBV12-5 and TRBJ2-7, with D possibly being TRBD2 (6 bases). Germline lookup yields CDR1 LGHNT and CDR2 FRNRAP. V lost 0 bases to trimming and J lost 2 bases, with 17 bases between them. The CDR3 runs 17 residues. The CDR3 region is CASGLVVDVSGPYEQYF. CDR3 nucleotides: TGTGCTAGTGGTTTGGTAGTGGACGTTAGCGGCCCCTACGAGCAGTACTTC. Together with reference TRBV12-5 and TRBJ2-7, the CDR3 gives the full variable domain: DARVTQTPRHKVTEMGQEVTMRCQPILGHNTVFWYRQTMMQGLELLAYFRNRAPLDDSGMPKDRFSAEMPDATLATLKIQPSEPRDSAVYFCASGLVVDVSGPYEQYFGPGTRLTVT.

This clonotype appeared many times. The gene calls are TRBV18 and TRBJ1-2; D is unresolved. The CDR3 contains 14 residues. Germline-derived CDR1 and CDR2 are KGHSH and LQKENI. V shed 2 bases and J shed 4 bases, with 11 bases lying between them. The CDR3 nucleotides read TGTGCCAGCTCACCAGGAGAAGCGGGCTATGGCTACACCTTC. The encoded protein is CASSPGEAGYGYTF.